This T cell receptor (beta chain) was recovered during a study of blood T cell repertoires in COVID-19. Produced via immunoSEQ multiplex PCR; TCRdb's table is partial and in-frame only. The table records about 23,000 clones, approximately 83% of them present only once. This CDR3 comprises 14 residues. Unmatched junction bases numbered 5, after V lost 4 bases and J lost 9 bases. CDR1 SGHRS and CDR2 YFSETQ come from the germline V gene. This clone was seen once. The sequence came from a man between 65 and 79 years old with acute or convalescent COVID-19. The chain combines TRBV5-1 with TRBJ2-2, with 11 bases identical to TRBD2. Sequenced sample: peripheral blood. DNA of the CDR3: TGCGCCAGCAGCCCAGGGACTAGCGGCCGGGAGCTGTTTTTT. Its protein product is CASSPGTSGRELFF.